This entry describes one T cell receptor beta chain. Its antigen remains unidentified. This CDR3 contains 13 residues. Germline lookup yields CDR1 SGHRS and CDR2 YFSETQ. Trimming left V 0 bases short and J 6 bases short, with 6 bases between. Naive CD8 cells, CD45RO-negative and positively selected for CCR7, excluded terminally differentiated effector memory CD45RA+ cells. The assay was immunoSEQ multiplex PCR, and TCRdb's table has in-frame clones only and misses some. The sample gives about 650,000 clones, nearly 97% of which show up once; 0.1% to 0.11% is in the top ten. The entry originates in a study of shared clonotypes between healthy human individuals. Findings of the study overall: The four-donor shared clonotypes exceeded non-shared clonotypes in generation probability, with non-shared ones scoring lower.

This clonotype was obtained from a woman aged 25 to 45 in good health. The J gene is TRBJ2-2, the V gene TRBV5-1; no clear D. Sample: naive CD8+ T cells sorted from blood. This CDR3 is CASSLVASGELFF. DNA for the CDR3: TGCGCCAGCAGCTTGGTTGCTTCCGGGGAGCTGTTTTTT.